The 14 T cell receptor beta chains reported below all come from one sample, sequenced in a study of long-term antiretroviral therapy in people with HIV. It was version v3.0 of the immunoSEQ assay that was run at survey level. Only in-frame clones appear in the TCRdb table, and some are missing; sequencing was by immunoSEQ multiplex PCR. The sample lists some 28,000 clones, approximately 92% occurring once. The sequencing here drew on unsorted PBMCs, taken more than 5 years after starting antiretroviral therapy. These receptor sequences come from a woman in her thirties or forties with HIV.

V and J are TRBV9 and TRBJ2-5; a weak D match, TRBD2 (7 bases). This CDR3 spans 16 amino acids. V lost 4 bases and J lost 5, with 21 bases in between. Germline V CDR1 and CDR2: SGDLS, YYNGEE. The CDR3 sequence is CASSPGAGAPVETQYF. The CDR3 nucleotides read TGTGCCAGCAGCCCTGGGGCGGGGGCCCCCGTGGAGACCCAGTACTTC. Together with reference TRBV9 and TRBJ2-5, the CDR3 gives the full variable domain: DSGVTQTPKHLITATGQRVTLRCSPRSGDLSVYWYQQSLDQGLQFLIQYYNGEERAKGNILERFSAQQFPDLHSELNLSSLELGDSALYFCASSPGAGAPVETQYFGPGTRLLVL.

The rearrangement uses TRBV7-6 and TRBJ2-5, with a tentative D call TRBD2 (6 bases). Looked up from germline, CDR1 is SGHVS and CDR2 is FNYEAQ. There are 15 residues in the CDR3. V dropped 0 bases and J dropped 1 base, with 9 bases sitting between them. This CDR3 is CASSLARGSQETQYF. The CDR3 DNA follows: TGTGCCAGCAGCTTAGCGCGGGGTAGCCAAGAGACCCAGTACTTC.

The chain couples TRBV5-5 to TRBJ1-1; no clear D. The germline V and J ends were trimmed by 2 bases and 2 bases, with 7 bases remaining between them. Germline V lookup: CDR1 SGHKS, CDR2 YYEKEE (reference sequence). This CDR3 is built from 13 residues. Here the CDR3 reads CASSFGSNTEAFF. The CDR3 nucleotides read TGTGCCAGCAGCTTTGGCAGCAACACTGAAGCTTTCTTT.

The CDR3 DNA reads TGTGCCGGGCGCAAAGGGCGGGGGGAGACCCAGTACTTC. Amino acids: CAGRKGRGETQYF. The chain recombines TRBV30 with TRBJ2-5; 7 bases map to TRBD2. CDR1 is GTSNPN, CDR2 SVGIG, per germline (reference sequence). The CDR3 runs to 13 residues. V gave up 8 bases and J gave up 5 bases; unmatched junction bases: 11.

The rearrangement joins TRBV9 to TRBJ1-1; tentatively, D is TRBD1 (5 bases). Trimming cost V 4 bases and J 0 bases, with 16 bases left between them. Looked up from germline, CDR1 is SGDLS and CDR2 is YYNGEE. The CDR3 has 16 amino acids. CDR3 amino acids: CASSPAEGRMNTEAFF. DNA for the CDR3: TGTGCCAGCAGCCCGGCGGAGGGGAGAATGAACACTGAAGCTTTCTTT.

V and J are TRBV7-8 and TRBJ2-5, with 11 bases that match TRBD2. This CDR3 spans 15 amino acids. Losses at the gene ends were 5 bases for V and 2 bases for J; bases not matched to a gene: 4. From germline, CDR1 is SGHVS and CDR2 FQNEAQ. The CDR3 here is CASSLGLAVQETQYF. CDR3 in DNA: TGTGCCAGCAGCCTGGGACTAGCGGTACAAGAGACCCAGTACTTC.

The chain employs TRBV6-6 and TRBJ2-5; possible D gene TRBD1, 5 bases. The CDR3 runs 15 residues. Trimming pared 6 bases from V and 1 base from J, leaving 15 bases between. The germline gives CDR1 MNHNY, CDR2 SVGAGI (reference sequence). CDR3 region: CASSSGWGVQETQYF. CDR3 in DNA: TGTGCCAGCAGCTCGGGTTGGGGCGTCCAAGAGACCCAGTACTTC.

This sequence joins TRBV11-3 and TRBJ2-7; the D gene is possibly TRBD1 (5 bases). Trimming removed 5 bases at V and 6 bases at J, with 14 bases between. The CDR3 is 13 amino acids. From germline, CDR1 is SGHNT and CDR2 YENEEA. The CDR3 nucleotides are TGTGCCAGCAGCGGAGAGACAGTTGGCGAGCAGTACTTC. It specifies CASSGETVGEQYF.

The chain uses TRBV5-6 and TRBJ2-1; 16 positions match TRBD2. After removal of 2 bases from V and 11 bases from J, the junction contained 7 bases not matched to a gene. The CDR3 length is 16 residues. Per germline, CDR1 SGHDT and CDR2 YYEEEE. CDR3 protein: CASSLRGTSGRAKQFF. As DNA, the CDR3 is TGTGCCAGCAGCTTACGGGGGACTAGCGGGAGGGCCAAGCAGTTCTTC.

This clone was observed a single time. The chain's CDR3 is CATRTPGSYGYTF. CDR3 bases: TGTGCCACCCGAACTCCCGGGTCCTATGGCTACACCTTC. This chain connects TRBV6-1 to TRBJ1-2; D unresolved. With 10 bases removed from V and 4 bases from J, the gap between germline ends came to 16 bases. Germline-derived CDR1 and CDR2 are MNHNS and SASEGT. The CDR3 sequence is 13 residues long.

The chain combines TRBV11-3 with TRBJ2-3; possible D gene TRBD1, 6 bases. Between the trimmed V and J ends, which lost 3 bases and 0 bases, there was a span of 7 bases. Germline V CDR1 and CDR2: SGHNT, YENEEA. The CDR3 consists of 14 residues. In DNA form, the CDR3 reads TGTGCCAGCAGCTTGGGGGCTAGCACAGATACGCAGTATTTT. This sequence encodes CASSLGASTDTQYF.

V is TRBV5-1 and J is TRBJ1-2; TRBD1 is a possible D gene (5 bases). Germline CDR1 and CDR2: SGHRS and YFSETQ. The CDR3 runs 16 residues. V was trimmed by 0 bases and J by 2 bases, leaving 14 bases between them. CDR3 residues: CASSLAQNWGNYGYTF. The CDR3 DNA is TGCGCCAGCAGCTTGGCACAGAACTGGGGGAACTATGGCTACACCTTC.

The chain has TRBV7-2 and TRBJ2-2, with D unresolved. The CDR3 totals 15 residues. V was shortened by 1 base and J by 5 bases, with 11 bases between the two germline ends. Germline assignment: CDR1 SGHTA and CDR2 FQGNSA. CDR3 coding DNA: TGTGCCAGCAGCTTAGAGGCACTTCAGACCGGGGAGCTGTTTTTT. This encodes CASSLEALQTGELFF.

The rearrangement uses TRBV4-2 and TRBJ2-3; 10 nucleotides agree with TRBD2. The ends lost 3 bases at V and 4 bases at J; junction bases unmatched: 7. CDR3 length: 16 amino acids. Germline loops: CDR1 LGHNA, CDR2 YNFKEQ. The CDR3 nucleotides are TGTGCCAGCAGCCATCCTCTTAGCGGGGGGCCAGATACGCAGTATTTT. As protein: CASSHPLSGGPDTQYF.